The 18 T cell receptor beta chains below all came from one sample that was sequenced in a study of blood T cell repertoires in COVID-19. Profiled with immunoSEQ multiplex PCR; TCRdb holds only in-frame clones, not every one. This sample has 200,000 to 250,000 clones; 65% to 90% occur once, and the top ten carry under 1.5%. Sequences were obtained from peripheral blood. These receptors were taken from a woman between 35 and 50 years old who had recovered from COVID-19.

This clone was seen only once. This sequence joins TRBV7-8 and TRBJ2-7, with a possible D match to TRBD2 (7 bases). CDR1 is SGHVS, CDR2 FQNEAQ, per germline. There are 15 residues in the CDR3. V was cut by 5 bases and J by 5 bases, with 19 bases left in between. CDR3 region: CASSQFGGAVNEQYF. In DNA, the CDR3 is TGTGCCAGCAGCCAATTTGGGGGGGCCGTTAACGAGCAGTACTTC.

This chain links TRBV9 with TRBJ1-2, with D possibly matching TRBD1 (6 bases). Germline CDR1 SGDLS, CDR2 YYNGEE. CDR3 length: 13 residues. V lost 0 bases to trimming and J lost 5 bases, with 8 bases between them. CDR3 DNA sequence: TGTGCCAGCAGCGTAGATGGACAGTATGGCTACACCTTC. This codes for CASSVDGQYGYTF.

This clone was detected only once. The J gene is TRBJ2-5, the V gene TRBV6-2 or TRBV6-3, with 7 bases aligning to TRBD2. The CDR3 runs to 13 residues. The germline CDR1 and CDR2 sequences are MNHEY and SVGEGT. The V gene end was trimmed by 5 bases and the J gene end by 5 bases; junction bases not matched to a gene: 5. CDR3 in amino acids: CASSAGEWETQYF. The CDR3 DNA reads TGTGCCAGCAGTGCGGGGGAATGGGAGACCCAGTACTTC.

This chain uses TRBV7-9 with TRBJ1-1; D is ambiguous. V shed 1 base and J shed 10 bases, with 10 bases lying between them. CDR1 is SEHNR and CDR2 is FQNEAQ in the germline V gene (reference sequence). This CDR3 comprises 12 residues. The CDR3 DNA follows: TGTGCCAGCAGCTTAGGAGTGACTTCAGCTTTCTTT. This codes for CASSLGVTSAFF.

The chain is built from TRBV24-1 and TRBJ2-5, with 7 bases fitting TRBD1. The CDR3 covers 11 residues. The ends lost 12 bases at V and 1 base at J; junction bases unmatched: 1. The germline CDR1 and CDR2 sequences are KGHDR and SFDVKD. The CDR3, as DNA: TGTGCCGCAGGGGGCCAAGAGACCCAGTACTTC. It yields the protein CAAGGQETQYF.

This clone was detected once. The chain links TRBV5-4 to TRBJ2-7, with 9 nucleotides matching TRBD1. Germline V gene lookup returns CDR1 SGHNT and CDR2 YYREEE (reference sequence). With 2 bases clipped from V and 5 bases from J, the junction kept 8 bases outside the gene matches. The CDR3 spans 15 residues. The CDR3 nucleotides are TGTGCCAGCAGCTTAGGGACAGGGCCTTGGGACGAGCAGTACTTC. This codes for CASSLGTGPWDEQYF. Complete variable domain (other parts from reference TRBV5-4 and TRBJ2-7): ETGVTQSPTHLIKTRGQQVTLRCSSQSGHNTVSWYQQALGQGPQFIFQYYREEENGRGNFPPRFSGLQFPNYSSELNVNALELDDSALYLCASSLGTGPWDEQYFGPGTRLTVT.

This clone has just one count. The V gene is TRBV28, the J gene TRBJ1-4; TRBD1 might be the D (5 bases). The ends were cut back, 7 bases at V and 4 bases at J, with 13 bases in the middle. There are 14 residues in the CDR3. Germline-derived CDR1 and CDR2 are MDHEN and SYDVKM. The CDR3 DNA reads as TGTGCCAGCACCGAGGGACTTGATAATGAAAAACTGTTTTTT. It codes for CASTEGLDNEKLFF. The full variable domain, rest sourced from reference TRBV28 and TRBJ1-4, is DVKVTQSSRYLVKRTGEKVFLECVQDMDHENMFWYRQDPGLGLRLIYFSYDVKMKEKGDIPEGYSVSREKKERFSLILESASTNQTSMYLCASTEGLDNEKLFFGSGTQLSVL.

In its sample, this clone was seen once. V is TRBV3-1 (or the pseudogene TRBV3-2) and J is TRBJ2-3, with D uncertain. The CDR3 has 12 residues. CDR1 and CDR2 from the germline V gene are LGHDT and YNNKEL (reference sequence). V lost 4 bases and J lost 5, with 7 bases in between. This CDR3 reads CASSPSGDTQYF. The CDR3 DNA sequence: TGTGCCAGCAGCCCCTCCGGAGATACGCAGTATTTT.

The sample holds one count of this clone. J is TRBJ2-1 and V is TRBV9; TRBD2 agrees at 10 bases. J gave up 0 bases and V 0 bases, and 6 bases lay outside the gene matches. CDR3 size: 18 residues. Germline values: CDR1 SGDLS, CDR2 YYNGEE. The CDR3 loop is CASSVELGLASSYNEQFF. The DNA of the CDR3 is TGTGCCAGCAGCGTAGAATTGGGACTAGCGTCCTCCTACAATGAGCAGTTCTTC.

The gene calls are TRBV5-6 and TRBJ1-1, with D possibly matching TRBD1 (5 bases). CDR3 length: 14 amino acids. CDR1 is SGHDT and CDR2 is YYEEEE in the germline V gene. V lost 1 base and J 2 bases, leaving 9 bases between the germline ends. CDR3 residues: CASSLLRGNTEAFF. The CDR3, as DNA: TGTGCCAGCAGCTTGCTGCGGGGCAACACTGAAGCTTTCTTT. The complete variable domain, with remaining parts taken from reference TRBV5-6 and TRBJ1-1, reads DAGVTQSPTHLIKTRGQQVTLRCSPKSGHDTVSWYQQALGQGPQFIFQYYEEEERQRGNFPDRFSGHQFPNYSSELNVNALLLGDSALYLCASSLLRGNTEAFFGQGTRLTVV.

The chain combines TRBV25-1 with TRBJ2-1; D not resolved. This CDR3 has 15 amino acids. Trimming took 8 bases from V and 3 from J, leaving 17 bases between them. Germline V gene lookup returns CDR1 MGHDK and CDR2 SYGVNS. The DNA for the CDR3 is TGTGCCAGCCGAGGCCACTCGGAAAGCTACAATGAGCAGTTCTTC. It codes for CASRGHSESYNEQFF.

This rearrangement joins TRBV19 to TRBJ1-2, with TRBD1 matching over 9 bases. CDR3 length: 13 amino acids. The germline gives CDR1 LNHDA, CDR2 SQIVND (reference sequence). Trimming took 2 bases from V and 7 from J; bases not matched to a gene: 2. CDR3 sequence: CASSITGGVGYTF. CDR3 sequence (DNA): TGTGCCAGTAGTATAACAGGGGGCGTTGGCTACACCTTC.

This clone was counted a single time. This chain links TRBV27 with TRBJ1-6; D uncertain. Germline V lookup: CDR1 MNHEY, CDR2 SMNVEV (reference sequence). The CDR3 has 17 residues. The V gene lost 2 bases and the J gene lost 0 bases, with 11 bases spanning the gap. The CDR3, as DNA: TGTGCCAGCAGTTTAGCGTCGCCTAGCTCCTATAATTCACCCCTCCACTTT. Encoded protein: CASSLASPSSYNSPLHF.

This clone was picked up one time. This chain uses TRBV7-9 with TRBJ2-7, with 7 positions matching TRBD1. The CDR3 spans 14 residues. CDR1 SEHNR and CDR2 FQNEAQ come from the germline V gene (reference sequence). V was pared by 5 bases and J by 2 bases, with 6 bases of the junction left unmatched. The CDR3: CASSPGQVTYEQYF. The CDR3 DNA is TGTGCCAGCAGCCCTGGACAGGTTACCTACGAGCAGTACTTC.

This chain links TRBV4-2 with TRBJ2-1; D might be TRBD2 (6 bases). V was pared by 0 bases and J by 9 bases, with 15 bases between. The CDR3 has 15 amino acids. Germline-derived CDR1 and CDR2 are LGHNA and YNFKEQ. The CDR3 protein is CASSQDIGDFSEQFF. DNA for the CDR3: TGTGCCAGCAGCCAAGATATCGGGGACTTTAGTGAGCAGTTCTTC.

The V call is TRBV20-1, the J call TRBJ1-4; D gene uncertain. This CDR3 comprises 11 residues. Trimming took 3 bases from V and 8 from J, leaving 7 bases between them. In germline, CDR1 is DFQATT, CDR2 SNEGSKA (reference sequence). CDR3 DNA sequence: TGCAGTGCTAGTACCGGGGAAAAACTGTTTTTT. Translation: CSASTGEKLFF.

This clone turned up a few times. DNA for the CDR3: TGTGCCAGCAGTTATTTGGGCTCCCCGGGACAGCCCCAGCATTTT. Translated: CASSYLGSPGQPQHF. This sequence joins TRBV6-2 or TRBV6-3 and TRBJ1-5; D remains unclear. The CDR3 has 15 residues. The germline V gene has CDR1 MNHEY and CDR2 SVGEGT. Trimming took 3 bases from V and 7 from J, leaving 16 bases between them.

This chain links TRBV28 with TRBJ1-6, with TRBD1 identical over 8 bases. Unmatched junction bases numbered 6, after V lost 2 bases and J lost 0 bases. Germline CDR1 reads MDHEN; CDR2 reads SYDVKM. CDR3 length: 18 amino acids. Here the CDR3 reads CASSLPDRVISYNSPLHF. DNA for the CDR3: TGTGCCAGCAGTTTACCGGACAGGGTCATCTCCTATAATTCACCCCTCCACTTT.